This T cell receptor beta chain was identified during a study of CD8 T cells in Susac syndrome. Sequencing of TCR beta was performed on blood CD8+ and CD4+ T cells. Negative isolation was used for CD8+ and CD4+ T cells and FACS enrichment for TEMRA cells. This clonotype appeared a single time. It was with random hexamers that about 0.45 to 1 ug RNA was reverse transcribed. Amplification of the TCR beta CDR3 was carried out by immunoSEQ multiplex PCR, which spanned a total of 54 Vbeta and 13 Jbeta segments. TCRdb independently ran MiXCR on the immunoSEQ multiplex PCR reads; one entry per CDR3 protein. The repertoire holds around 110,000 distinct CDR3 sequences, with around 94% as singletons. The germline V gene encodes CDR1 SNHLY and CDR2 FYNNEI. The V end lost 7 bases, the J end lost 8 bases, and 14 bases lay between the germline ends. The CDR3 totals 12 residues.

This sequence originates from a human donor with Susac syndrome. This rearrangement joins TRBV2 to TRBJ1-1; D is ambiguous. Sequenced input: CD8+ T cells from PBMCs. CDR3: CASTIRVPEAFF. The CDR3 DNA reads TGTGCCAGCACAATAAGAGTTCCAGAAGCTTTCTTT.